The T cell receptor (beta chain) described here comes from a study of blood T cell repertoires in COVID-19. Overall study context: Acute-phase and convalescent COVID-19 samples originated in the United States, Italy and Spain. PBMCs, B-cell-depleted T cells, or T cells were the source of the cDNA or gDNA that made up the material.

This clone was counted a single time. The ends lost 0 bases at V and 7 bases at J; junction bases unmatched: 7. The CDR3 covers 16 residues. Germline V gene sequence: CDR1 SGHDT, CDR2 YYEEEE. In the original analysis: Amplification from reference gene primers served as the basis for estimated nucleated cell counts. Measured with immunoSEQ multiplex PCR; TCRdb has only the in-frame clones, and not every one. V and J calls and clone size are as listed in that table; D and trimming were resolved from the DNA. The repertoire holds 250,000 to 400,000 clones, with around 86% as singletons. The origin of this receptor is a man aged 50-60 years with active or convalescent COVID-19. The sequencing sample was made of peripheral blood. The V call is TRBV5-6, the J call TRBJ1-6; 7 bases agree with TRBD1. The CDR3 spells CASSLGWTGQNSPLHF. The CDR3 nucleotides are TGTGCCAGCAGCTTGGGTTGGACAGGACAGAATTCACCCCTCCACTTT.